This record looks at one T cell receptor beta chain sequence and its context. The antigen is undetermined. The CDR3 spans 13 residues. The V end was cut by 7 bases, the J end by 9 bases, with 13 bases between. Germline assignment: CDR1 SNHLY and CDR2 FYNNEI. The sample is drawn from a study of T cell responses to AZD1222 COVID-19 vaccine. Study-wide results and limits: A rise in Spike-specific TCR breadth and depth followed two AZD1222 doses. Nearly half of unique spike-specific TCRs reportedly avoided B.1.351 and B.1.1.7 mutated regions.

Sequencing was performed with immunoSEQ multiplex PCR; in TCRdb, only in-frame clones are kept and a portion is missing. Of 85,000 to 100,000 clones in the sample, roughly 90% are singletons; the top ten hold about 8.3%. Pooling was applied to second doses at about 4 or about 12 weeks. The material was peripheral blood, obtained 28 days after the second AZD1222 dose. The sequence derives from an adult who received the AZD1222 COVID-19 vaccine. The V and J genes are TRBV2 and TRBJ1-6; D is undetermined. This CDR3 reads CASNKGSGSPLHF. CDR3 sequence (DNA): TGTGCCAGCAACAAGGGTAGCGGTTCACCCCTCCACTTT.